One sample yielded the 13 T cell receptor beta chains listed below, sequenced in a study of spatial heterogeneity in lung cancer. TCRdb itself ran the 5' RACE reads through MiXCR, one entry per CDR3 protein. The table includes roughly 3,300 distinct CDR3 sequences, roughly 5.6% detected once. Time point in this sample: sample taken at primary tumor resection. Study-wide findings and caveats: The study found that expanded intratumoral alpha and beta TCR counts tracked tumor mutation counts.

Antigens for these TCRs are unknown. The sequencing here drew on lung tumor tissue, taken at surgery. These receptors came from a female donor with early-stage non-small cell lung cancer.

By proportion, this clonotype is large. This beta chain slipped into a library made for alpha chains as a stray read, so its size is not meaningful. V usage is TRBV10-3 and J usage is TRBJ1-2; D uncertain. The CDR3 spans 15 residues. Per germline, CDR1 ENHRY and CDR2 SYGVKD. V lost 0 bases and J 4 bases, leaving 12 bases between the germline ends. This CDR3 is CAISESPEGGYGYTF. Written as DNA, the CDR3 is TGTGCCATCAGTGAGTCGCCAGAGGGAGGCTATGGCTACACCTTC.

Relative to its sample, this clonotype is medium-sized. The library was designed around alpha chains, so this beta chain is a stray read whose abundance carries little weight. The chain recombines TRBV7-3 with TRBJ2-3; D perhaps matches TRBD2 (5 bases). Germline V gives CDR1 SGHTA, CDR2 FQGTGA. The CDR3 is 13 amino acids. Trimming shortened V by 1 base and J by 5 bases, and 7 bases separated the two germline ends. The CDR3 region has the DNA TGTGCCAGCAGCTTAAGAGAGGGAGATACGCAGTATTTT. Its protein is CASSLREGDTQYF.

In its sample, this clonotype is medium-sized. The library was designed around alpha chains, so this beta chain is a stray read whose abundance carries little weight. The chain combines TRBV10-3 with TRBJ1-5; 10 nucleotides align to TRBD1. With 10 bases clipped from V and 3 bases from J, the junction kept 9 bases outside the gene matches. Germline loops: CDR1 ENHRY, CDR2 SYGVKD. This CDR3 comprises 15 residues. This CDR3 is CATHGTGENNQPQHF. CDR3 DNA: TGTGCCACACACGGGACAGGGGAGAACAATCAGCCCCAGCATTTT.

This clonotype is medium-sized in the sample. This beta chain lies outside the target of a library built for alpha chains; its clone size means little. V is TRBV4-2 and J is TRBJ2-1; D may be TRBD1 or TRBD2 (7 bases each). V dropped 1 base and J dropped 8 bases, with 18 bases sitting between them. The CDR3 is made up of 16 amino acids. CDR1 and CDR2 (germline): LGHNA, YNFKEQ. The CDR3 region is CASSQAPQGGDHEQFF. DNA for the CDR3: TGTGCCAGCAGCCAAGCCCCCCAGGGGGGGGACCATGAGCAGTTCTTC.

This clonotype occurred many times. Within a library made for alpha chains, this beta chain is off target, and its count is uninformative. The chain has TRBV5-1 and TRBJ2-7; 7 bases fit TRBD2. Germline V CDR1 and CDR2: SGHRS, YFSETQ. With 4 bases clipped from V and 0 bases from J, the junction kept 7 bases outside the gene matches. CDR3 length: 15 amino acids. The CDR3 DNA reads as TGCGCCAGCAGCCAGGCCGCTAGCGGCTCCTACGAGCAGTACTTC. Protein product: CASSQAASGSYEQYF.

By frequency in the sample, this clonotype is medium-sized (0.01 to 0.1%). This beta chain is a stray sequence in a library constructed for alpha chains; its clone size is not meaningful. This chain links TRBV11-3 with TRBJ2-1, with TRBD2 identical over 7 bases. The J segment lost 1 base and the V segment lost 4 bases, leaving 1 base of the junction unmatched. The CDR3 has 14 residues. Germline V gives CDR1 SGHNT, CDR2 YENEEA. CDR3 region: CASSSRESYNEQFF. CDR3 nucleotides: TGTGCCAGCAGCTCGCGGGAGTCCTACAATGAGCAGTTCTTC.

In regard to this clonotype: The library was prepared for alpha chains; this beta chain is a stray read, so its frequency means little. The J gene is TRBJ1-5, the V gene TRBV5-4, with 8 nucleotides matching TRBD1. Germline CDR1 SGHNT, CDR2 YYREEE (reference sequence). The V and J ends lost 4 bases and 4 bases, in that order; junction bases with no gene match: 1. This CDR3 comprises 13 residues. The CDR3 sequence is CASSRQGNQPQHF. CDR3 nucleotides: TGTGCCAGCAGCCGACAGGGGAATCAGCCCCAGCATTTT.

This clonotype rates as medium-sized (0.01 to 0.1%). This beta chain lies outside the target of a library built for alpha chains; its clone size means little. The chain couples TRBV3-1 to TRBJ2-5; the D gene is possibly TRBD2 (5 bases). This CDR3 has 13 residues. Trimming stripped 1 base from V and 5 bases from J, with 8 bases between. Germline lookup yields CDR1 LGHDT and CDR2 YNNKEL (reference sequence). CDR3 bases: TGTGCCAGCAGCCAAGGACCGGGGGAGACCCAGTACTTC. Translating it yields CASSQGPGETQYF.

This clonotype occurred many times. For a library built for alpha chains, this beta chain is a stray read; little rests on its size. The chain couples TRBV5-1 to TRBJ2-2; 7 positions match TRBD1. The germline V gene encodes CDR1 SGHRS and CDR2 YFSETQ. J lost 4 bases, V lost 4 bases, and 4 bases had no gene match. The CDR3 loop spans 14 amino acids. In DNA form, the CDR3 reads TGCGCCAGCAGCGAATCAGGGGGCACCGGGGAGCTGTTTTTT. This translates into CASSESGGTGELFF.

A word on this clonotype: This beta chain slipped into a library made for alpha chains as a stray read, so its size is not meaningful. V usage is TRBV12-3 or TRBV12-4 and J usage is TRBJ1-2; 7 bases are a match to TRBD1. J lost 1 base, V lost 6 bases, and 2 bases had no gene match. The CDR3 has 13 residues. CDR3 sequence (DNA): TGTGCCAGCAGGGGGACAGTTAACTATGGCTACACCTTC. Its protein is CASRGTVNYGYTF.

This clonotype is termed medium-sized. In a library made to pick up alpha chains, this beta chain is a stray read with a size that means little. The chain employs TRBV6-2 or TRBV6-3 and TRBJ2-5; D gene ambiguous. Trimming stripped 2 bases from V and 10 bases from J, with 11 bases between. Germline CDR1 reads MNHEY; CDR2 reads SVGEGT. This CDR3 is 12 amino acids long. This CDR3 reads CASSYGRDDQYF. The DNA of the CDR3 is TGTGCCAGCAGTTACGGTAGAGATGACCAGTACTTC.

In the case of this clonotype: Because this beta chain is a stray read in a library intended to capture alpha chains, its abundance should not be given much weight. The chain links TRBV12-3 or TRBV12-4 to TRBJ2-4; D remains unclear. Trimming removed 7 bases from V and 2 bases from J, with 12 bases in between. The CDR3 is 14 residues long. CDR3 DNA sequence: TGTGCCAGCACCCCTGGCCACACCAAAAACATTCAGTACTTC. Residues: CASTPGHTKNIQYF.

A remark on this clonotype: This beta chain is a stray sequence in a library constructed for alpha chains; its clone size is not meaningful. The genes are TRBV9 and TRBJ1-1, with D possibly being TRBD1 (6 bases). Germline CDR1 reads SGDLS; CDR2 reads YYNGEE. The CDR3 runs to 15 residues. The V end lost 0 bases, the J end lost 7 bases, and 16 bases lay between the germline ends. CDR3: CASSVVERGPGEAFF. CDR3 coding DNA: TGTGCCAGCAGCGTAGTAGAGCGGGGGCCAGGTGAAGCTTTCTTT.